A single T cell receptor beta chain is shown here with its context. Its antigen remains unknown. Vbeta (60) and Jbeta (13) primers were used in the PCR. Produced via immunoSEQ multiplex PCR; TCRdb's table is partial and in-frame only. The repertoire consists of over 110,000 clones, with 82% occurring once and the leading ten covering more than 2.5%. Per germline, CDR1 SGHAT and CDR2 FQNNGV. This CDR3 has 14 residues. V shed 6 bases, J shed 4 bases, and the junction held 8 bases outside the gene matches. The record originates from a study of cytomegalovirus exposure and HLA in healthy donors. Study-wide results and limits: As was reported, the classifier diagnosed cytomegalovirus status with high specificity and sensitivity. Most subjects' HLA-A and HLA-B alleles were reportedly predicted from TCR beta sequences. In a later analysis, compared with equally common non-associated chains, HLA-associated beta chains were more expanded. Among immune exposure information, only CMV serostatus was available.

The chain has TRBV11-2 and TRBJ1-2, with 7 bases fitting TRBD1. Sequencing input: PBMCs. The TCR sequence derives from a male donor in good health and CMV-seronegative. CDR3 nucleotides: TGTGCCAGCAGTCCCACAGGGGCTTTCTATGGCTACACCTTC. Translated: CASSPTGAFYGYTF.